A single T cell receptor beta chain is shown here with its context. The antigen remains undetermined. The sample belongs to a study of T cells in Graves' hyperthyroidism and ophthalmopathy. General observations from the study: In the analysis, a 13 V-J model separated ophthalmopathy from stable hyperthyroidism.

Amplification of TCR beta CDR3 regions was performed using RNA transcripts as template. HTBI primers were the set used in a first-round RT-PCR of the TCR CDR3. TCRdb re-called the multiplex PCR reads through MiXCR, storing one row per CDR3 protein. This table has about 520,000 distinct CDR3 sequences, 24% appearing once. From around 11 ml of fresh peripheral blood, PBMCs were isolated. The CDR3 sequence is 15 residues long. V was trimmed by 4 bases and J by 16 bases, leaving 23 bases between them. Germline V gene sequence: CDR1 SGHAT, CDR2 FQNNGV. Sequenced material: blood. The sequence was obtained from a woman in her thirties with Graves' ophthalmopathy. V gene TRBV11-2 combines with J gene TRBJ2-6; perhaps TRBD1 as D (8 bases). CDR3 in DNA: TGTGCCAGCAGCTCCCTTTTTACACAGGGGGGGGGACTGACTTTC. It is translated as CASSSLFTQGGGLTF.